These 20 T cell receptor beta chains originate from one sample sequenced in a study of blood T cell repertoires in COVID-19 (dated by TCRdb to about 2020). Libraries were constructed by the immunoSEQ multiplex PCR assay. The table was pulled from immuneACCESS by TCRdb, which kept in-frame rearrangements only. Such tables lose some clones; where checked, under half of the loss comes from unresolved V genes, and the rest has no known cause. Within this sample are about 240,000 clones, with about 82% of them counted one time only. Of the sample, 5.1% is held by the ten largest clones. The sample was peripheral blood. The receptors shown here come from a man between 50 and 59 years old with COVID-19, enrolled during active disease.

The chain has TRBV6-5 and TRBJ1-2; 9 bases fit TRBD1. Germline loops: CDR1 MNHEY, CDR2 SVGAGI. The V and J ends lost 6 bases and 6 bases, in that order; junction bases with no gene match: 11. This CDR3 is built from 15 residues. The CDR3 is CASRTHRGLVNGYTF. The DNA for the CDR3 is TGTGCCAGCAGGACTCACAGGGGGCTGGTGAATGGCTACACCTTC.

The chain combines TRBV4-1 with TRBJ2-7, with 7 nucleotides matching TRBD1. The CDR3 length is 15 residues. The V gene's germline CDR1 is MGHRA and CDR2 YSYEKL. J was trimmed by 2 bases and V by 0 bases; bases with no gene match: 4. The DNA for the CDR3 is TGCGCCAGCAGCCAAGAAGACAGGGAGACCTACGAGCAGTACTTC. This translates into CASSQEDRETYEQYF.

As DNA, the CDR3 is TGTGCCAGCAGCGCCATGTCAGGGTTCTATGGCTACACCTTC. It translates to CASSAMSGFYGYTF. J is TRBJ1-2 and V is TRBV11-2; maybe TRBD1 (5 bases). Germline CDR1 and CDR2: SGHAT and FQNNGV. V lost 5 bases, J lost 4 bases, and 14 bases lay in between. The length of the CDR3 is 14 residues. The full variable domain, its missing parts supplied by reference TRBV11-2 and TRBJ1-2, is EAGVAQSPRYKIIEKRQSVAFWCNPISGHATLYWYQQILGQGPKLLIQFQNNGVVDDSQLPKDRFSAERLKGVDSTLKIQPAKLEDSAVYLCASSAMSGFYGYTFGSGTRLTVV.

Note on this clone: Other DNA sequences within the sample encode an identical CDR3. The chain employs TRBV5-1 and TRBJ2-2, with TRBD2 as a possible D gene (5 bases). Germline V gives CDR1 SGHRS, CDR2 YFSETQ. Trimming pared 2 bases from V and 0 bases from J, leaving 8 bases between. The CDR3 covers 15 residues. CDR3 coding DNA: TGCGCCAGCAGCTTAGGACTCCCGAACACCGGGGAGCTGTTTTTT. This encodes CASSLGLPNTGELFF.

The V call is TRBV5-1, the J call TRBJ1-2, with 10 bases fitting TRBD1. This CDR3 has 14 amino acids. Losses at the gene ends were 3 bases for V and 5 bases for J; bases not matched to a gene: 4. From germline, CDR1 is SGHRS and CDR2 YFSETQ. CDR3 bases: TGCGCCAGCAGCTCCGGGACAGGGGAGTATGGCTACACCTTC. Translated, it gives CASSSGTGEYGYTF.

The V call is TRBV4-2, the J call TRBJ2-7, with 7 nucleotides matching TRBD2. Per germline, CDR1 LGHNA and CDR2 YNFKEQ. With 4 bases clipped from V and 1 base from J, the junction kept 1 base outside the gene matches. CDR3 length equals 13 residues. CDR3 in amino acids: CASSRGGSYEQYF. DNA for the CDR3: TGTGCCAGCAGCCGGGGGGGGTCCTACGAGCAGTACTTC.

This clone appeared once. The V and J genes are TRBV4-1 and TRBJ2-7, with D tentatively TRBD1 (5 bases). This CDR3 contains 12 residues. V was shortened by 2 bases and J by 9 bases, with 11 bases between the two germline ends. CDR1 is MGHRA and CDR2 is YSYEKL in the germline V gene. The CDR3 loop reads CASSQLGEVQYF. CDR3 in DNA: TGCGCCAGCAGCCAACTAGGGGAAGTGCAGTACTTC.

J is TRBJ2-1 and V is TRBV27, with 11 bases that match TRBD2. J gave up 6 bases and V 8 bases, and 12 bases lay outside the gene matches. This CDR3 has 16 amino acids. CDR1 is MNHEY, CDR2 SMNVEV, per germline (reference sequence). CDR3 DNA sequence: TGTGCCAGCGGGCGACTAGCGGGGCGACGAGGCAATGAGCAGTTCTTC. Protein: CASGRLAGRRGNEQFF.

This clone has only one observation. J is TRBJ2-1 and V is TRBV10-3; 8 bases line up with TRBD1. J lost 10 bases, V lost 4 bases, and 3 bases had no gene match. The CDR3 covers 12 residues. CDR1 and CDR2 from the germline V gene are ENHRY and SYGVKD. Written as DNA, the CDR3 is TGTGCCATCAGTGGAGACAGGGGCGAGCAGTTCTTC. Translation gives CAISGDRGEQFF.

This clone was seen only a few times. The V and J genes are TRBV14 and TRBJ2-2; the match to TRBD1 covers 10 bases. The CDR3 is 16 amino acids. With 2 bases clipped from V and 6 bases from J, the junction kept 6 bases outside the gene matches. Germline V lookup: CDR1 SGHDN, CDR2 FVKESK. This CDR3 is CASSQRQGAKAGELFF. The CDR3 bases are TGTGCCAGCAGCCAACGACAGGGGGCGAAAGCCGGGGAGCTGTTTTTT.

This chain uses TRBV6-5 with TRBJ1-2; 8 bases agree with TRBD1. The germline V gene encodes CDR1 MNHEY and CDR2 SVGAGI. J lost 4 bases, V lost 0 bases, and 1 base had no gene match. The length of the CDR3 is 14 residues. CDR3 protein: CASSYSTGGYGYTF. In DNA form, the CDR3 reads TGTGCCAGCAGTTACTCCACAGGGGGCTATGGCTACACCTTC.

This clone was seen a few times. The genes are TRBV18 and TRBJ1-4, with D possibly matching TRBD1 (5 bases). This CDR3 comprises 12 residues. The germline V and J ends were trimmed by 0 bases and 12 bases, with 8 bases remaining between them. Germline V lookup: CDR1 KGHSH, CDR2 LQKENI. CDR3: CASSPPGGELFF. CDR3 coding DNA: TGTGCCAGCTCACCACCGGGGGGTGAACTGTTTTTT.

The chain recombines TRBV3-1 (or the pseudogene TRBV3-2) with TRBJ1-2; the match to TRBD1 covers 9 bases. This CDR3 is built from 15 residues. V trimming: 2 bases; J trimming: 6 bases; junction bases outside the gene matches: 7. Germline V gene sequence: CDR1 LGHDT, CDR2 YNNKEL (reference sequence). The DNA for the CDR3 is TGTGCCAGCAGCCAATGGGGACAGGGTGGCGATGGCTACACCTTC. The encoded protein is CASSQWGQGGDGYTF.

CDR3 in DNA: TGTGCCAGCAGCTTAGCGGTCGGGGATACGCAGTATTTT. Translating gives CASSLAVGDTQYF. The J gene is TRBJ2-3, the V gene TRBV11-3; the D is unclear. CDR1 and CDR2 (germline): SGHNT, YENEEA. The CDR3 is 13 residues long. The V and J ends lost 1 base and 6 bases respectively, with 8 bases between them.

The V call is TRBV3-1 (or the pseudogene TRBV3-2), the J call TRBJ2-7; the D gene is possibly TRBD2 (5 bases). The V gene's germline CDR1 is LGHDT and CDR2 YNNKEL (reference sequence). This CDR3 region has 18 residues. V was clipped by 3 bases and J by 2 bases, with 23 bases between them. The CDR3 loop is CASSHGGFESVPAYEQYF. The CDR3, as DNA: TGTGCCAGCAGCCATGGCGGGTTCGAATCAGTTCCCGCCTACGAGCAGTACTTC.

This chain links TRBV2 with TRBJ2-7, with D perhaps TRBD1 (5 bases). CDR1 is SNHLY, CDR2 FYNNEI, per germline. The CDR3 contains 14 residues. CDR3 region: CAQQPAMGPYEQYF. As DNA, the CDR3 is TGTGCACAACAGCCGGCGATGGGGCCCTACGAGCAGTACTTC. Complete variable domain (other parts from reference TRBV2 and TRBJ2-7): EPEVTQTPSHQVTQMGQEVILRCVPISNHLYFYWYRQILGQKVEFLVSFYNNEISEKSEIFDDQFSVERPDGSNFTLKIRSTKLEDSAMYFCAQQPAMGPYEQYFGPGTRLTVT.

This chain joins TRBV28 and TRBJ1-6; the D gene is possibly TRBD1 (6 bases). The V end was cut by 6 bases, the J end by 9 bases, with 24 bases between. CDR3 length: 17 amino acids. Germline loops: CDR1 MDHEN, CDR2 SYDVKM. CDR3 nucleotides: TGTGCCAGCAGACCTCCGCAGGTCCAGGGGAGAGGTTCACCCCTCCACTTT. Its translation: CASRPPQVQGRGSPLHF.

Concerning this clone: Different DNA sequences within this sample yield the same CDR3. The genes are TRBV5-1 and TRBJ2-5, with D perhaps matching TRBD1 (5 bases). The germline V gene encodes CDR1 SGHRS and CDR2 YFSETQ. CDR3 length: 14 residues. Trimming stripped 0 bases from V and 1 base from J, with 7 bases between. This CDR3 reads CASSLGTLQETQYF. The CDR3 DNA is TGCGCCAGCAGCTTGGGGACACTCCAAGAGACCCAGTACTTC.

V is TRBV7-8 and J is TRBJ1-5; 7 positions agree with TRBD1. Trimming cost V 6 bases and J 3 bases; bases outside gene matches: 5. Germline loops: CDR1 SGHVS, CDR2 FQNEAQ. CDR3 length equals 14 residues. The CDR3 loop is CASRQGTVNQPQHF. Here the CDR3 DNA reads TGTGCCAGCAGACAAGGGACAGTCAATCAGCCCCAGCATTTT.

This chain links TRBV28 with TRBJ2-6; D may be TRBD1 (6 bases). The CDR3 covers 20 residues. The germline V gene encodes CDR1 MDHEN and CDR2 SYDVKM. Trimming stripped 3 bases from V and 1 base from J, with 22 bases between. The CDR3 region has the DNA TGTGCCAGCAGTTTTCCGACAGGCGGCTTTTGGGTTTCTGGGGCCAACGTCCTGACTTTC. It specifies CASSFPTGGFWVSGANVLTF.